The source of this TCR beta chain is a study of T-cell reconstitution after alpha-beta-depleted transplantation in children. Germline lookup yields CDR1 SQVTM and CDR2 ANQGSEA. This CDR3 spans 16 amino acids. The V gene end was trimmed by 5 bases and the J gene end by 0 bases; junction bases not matched to a gene: 11. This clonotype has ten or more counts. It was with unique molecular identifiers that the TCRbeta library was prepared. TCRdb called the PCR reads again in MiXCR, with one record for every CDR3 protein. Of some 530,000 distinct CDR3 sequences in the sample, around 12% were seen once. The chain uses TRBV29-1 and TRBJ2-3; 7 nucleotides match TRBD2. The source was PBMCs from the stem cell graft donor, collected from the stem cell graft. The sequence derives from a human donor who donated a stem cell graft to a child with combined immunodeficiency. As DNA, the CDR3 is TGCAGCGTTATGCTAGCGGAGTTAGAAAGCACAGATACGCAGTATTTT. Protein product: CSVMLAELESTDTQYF.